These 28 T cell receptor beta chains originate from one sample sequenced in a study of blood T cell repertoires in COVID-19. Here immunoSEQ multiplex PCR was the method, and the copy in TCRdb shows in-frame clones only, minus some. The sample carries about 200,000 clones, over 75% recorded once. Sequenced: peripheral blood. The origin of the receptors is a woman older than 75 with acute or convalescent COVID-19.

This chain uses TRBV18 with TRBJ2-5; possible D gene TRBD2, 6 bases. CDR1 is KGHSH and CDR2 is LQKENI in the germline V gene. Trimming took 3 bases from V and 9 from J, leaving 20 bases between them. This CDR3 is built from 15 residues. The CDR3 spells CASSPRTGSGDAQYF. DNA of the CDR3: TGTGCCAGCTCACCTCGTACCGGGTCGGGAGATGCCCAGTACTTC.

This CDR3 is CASSLEFLAGVDEQFF. DNA for the CDR3: TGCGCCAGCAGCTTGGAATTCCTAGCGGGAGTGGATGAGCAGTTCTTC. The chain employs TRBV5-1 and TRBJ2-1, with 10 positions matching TRBD2. The CDR3 is made up of 16 amino acids. J gave up 8 bases and V 0 bases, and 8 bases lay outside the gene matches. CDR1 and CDR2 from the germline V gene are SGHRS and YFSETQ. Using reference TRBV5-1 and TRBJ2-1 for the parts outside the CDR3, the full variable domain is KAGVTQTPRYLIKTRGQQVTLSCSPISGHRSVSWYQQTPGQGLQFLFEYFSETQRNKGNFPGRFSGRQFSNSRSEMNVSTLELGDSALYLCASSLEFLAGVDEQFFGPGTRLTVL.

As to this clone: Other DNA sequences in this sample translate to the same CDR3. The rearrangement links TRBV28 to TRBJ1-2, with TRBD1 identical over 8 bases. Germline V CDR1 and CDR2: MDHEN, SYDVKM. This CDR3 has 14 residues. The V and J ends lost 6 bases and 7 bases, in that order; junction bases with no gene match: 10. The CDR3 bases are TGTGCCAGCAGATCAGGGCAGGGGGCAAGTGGCTACACCTTC. Its protein product is CASRSGQGASGYTF.

This chain connects TRBV20-1 to TRBJ2-3, with TRBD2 matching 10 bases. V shed 3 bases, J shed 11 bases, and the junction held 8 bases outside the gene matches. CDR3 length: 13 amino acids. Germline V gives CDR1 DFQATT, CDR2 SNEGSKA (reference sequence). DNA for the CDR3: TGCAGTGCTAGTCGTCTAGCGGGAGATTTGCAGTATTTT. This encodes CSASRLAGDLQYF.

The chain employs TRBV9 and TRBJ2-7, with D unclear. Germline V gives CDR1 SGDLS, CDR2 YYNGEE. The CDR3 is 13 residues long. V lost 6 bases to trimming and J lost 3 bases, with 13 bases between them. The CDR3, as DNA: TGTGCCAGCACCCCCGGGTCATACTACGAGCAGTACTTC. Translated, it gives CASTPGSYYEQYF.

The V gene is TRBV5-1, the J gene TRBJ2-7; perhaps TRBD2 as D (6 bases). V lost 4 bases, J lost 6 bases, and 17 bases lay in between. This CDR3 has 14 amino acids. CDR1 and CDR2 from the germline V gene are SGHRS and YFSETQ. This CDR3 is CASSKTAGGVEQYF. The CDR3 DNA is TGCGCCAGCAGCAAAACAGCGGGTGGAGTCGAGCAGTACTTC.

The table lists this clone with a few counts. The genes are TRBV12-5 and TRBJ2-2; 7 nucleotides align to TRBD1. Germline CDR1 is LGHNT and CDR2 is FRNRAP. With V trimmed by 3 bases and J by 7 bases, 5 bases remained unmatched. The CDR3 totals 14 residues. The CDR3 spells CASGFTGVGGELFF. CDR3 DNA: TGTGCTAGTGGTTTTACAGGGGTGGGCGGGGAGCTGTTTTTT.

J is TRBJ2-1 and V is TRBV25-1; 8 bases are shared with TRBD2. In germline, CDR1 is MGHDK, CDR2 SYGVNS. V gave up 4 bases and J gave up 5 bases; unmatched junction bases: 10. The CDR3 is made up of 16 amino acids. The CDR3 loop reads CASSGRHGRADNEQFF. CDR3 sequence (DNA): TGTGCCAGCAGTGGGCGTCACGGGAGGGCGGACAATGAGCAGTTCTTC.

The chain is built from TRBV3-1 (or the pseudogene TRBV3-2) and TRBJ2-7, with 8 bases fitting TRBD2. The CDR3 is made up of 14 amino acids. The germline V gene encodes CDR1 LGHDT and CDR2 YNNKEL (reference sequence). V lost 3 bases to trimming and J lost 0 bases; unmatched junction nucleotides: 1. The CDR3 coding sequence is TGTGCCAGCAGCCATACTAGCGGCTCCTACGAGCAGTACTTC. Protein: CASSHTSGSYEQYF.

This clone turned up a few times. The gene calls are TRBV7-3 and TRBJ2-1; 9 nucleotides agree with TRBD2. Per germline, CDR1 SGHTA and CDR2 FQGTGA. CDR3 length equals 15 residues. V lost 4 bases to trimming and J lost 0 bases; unmatched junction nucleotides: 1. CDR3 nucleotides: TGTGCCAGCAGCTCGACTAGCGGCTCCTACAATGAGCAGTTCTTC. It codes for CASSSTSGSYNEQFF.

With respect to this clone: A read error is possible here, since a much larger clone lies one base away. The V gene is TRBV12-3 or TRBV12-4, the J gene TRBJ1-1; tentative D call: TRBD1 (6 bases). V gave up 4 bases and J gave up 1 base, with 7 bases separating them. The CDR3 length is 13 residues. Here the CDR3 DNA reads TGTGCCAGCAGTTCGACAGGGAACACTGAAGCTTTCTTT. Protein: CASSSTGNTEAFF.

The chain combines TRBV29-1 with TRBJ2-7; 9 nucleotides match TRBD2. This CDR3 is 16 amino acids long. CDR1 is SQVTM and CDR2 is ANQGSEA in the germline V gene. Losses at the gene ends were 0 bases for V and 1 base for J; bases not matched to a gene: 7. The CDR3 DNA follows: TGCAGCGTTGAAGAACGTCTAGCGGGGCGATCCTACGAGCAGTACTTC. Residues: CSVEERLAGRSYEQYF.

V gene TRBV20-1 combines with J gene TRBJ2-1; D not resolved. Trimming removed 5 bases at V and 9 bases at J, with 11 bases between. The length of the CDR3 is 11 residues. Germline lookup yields CDR1 DFQATT and CDR2 SNEGSKA (reference sequence). CDR3 in DNA: TGCAGTGCTTCGCCGGGTCCTGAGCAGTTCTTC. Its protein product is CSASPGPEQFF.

The chain carries TRBV15 and TRBJ2-1; 10 nucleotides line up with TRBD2. J lost 4 bases, V lost 2 bases, and 5 bases had no gene match. Germline V gene lookup returns CDR1 LNHNV and CDR2 YYDKDF (reference sequence). The CDR3 consists of 16 residues. CDR3 coding DNA: TGTGCCACCAGCAGATCTGGACTAGCGGTTTACAATGAGCAGTTCTTC. It encodes CATSRSGLAVYNEQFF.

The CDR3: CASANPRGQINEKLFF. For the CDR3, the DNA is TGTGCCAGTGCTAACCCTAGGGGACAGATTAATGAAAAACTGTTTTTT. The chain links TRBV19 to TRBJ1-4, with TRBD1 matching 7 bases. The CDR3 runs 16 residues. Germline assignment: CDR1 LNHDA and CDR2 SQIVND (reference sequence). J gave up 4 bases and V 8 bases, and 13 bases lay outside the gene matches.

The chain combines TRBV30 with TRBJ1-2; 9 nucleotides match TRBD1. The CDR3 loop spans 13 amino acids. In germline, CDR1 is GTSNPN, CDR2 SVGIG (reference sequence). V gave up 2 bases and J gave up 6 bases; unmatched junction bases: 4. The CDR3 loop is CAWSPGQGNGYTF. The CDR3 nucleotides read TGTGCCTGGAGTCCGGGACAGGGTAATGGCTACACCTTC.

The chain uses TRBV19 and TRBJ1-6, with D perhaps TRBD1 (5 bases). Trimming removed 3 bases from V and 5 bases from J, with 14 bases in between. There are 16 residues in the CDR3. Germline CDR1 is LNHDA and CDR2 is SQIVND (reference sequence). The CDR3 sequence: CASSMQGAADNSPLHF. In DNA, the CDR3 is TGTGCCAGTAGTATGCAAGGGGCTGCTGATAATTCACCCCTCCACTTT.

The J gene is TRBJ2-3, the V gene TRBV21-1; the table's D call, TRBD2, was not checked against the DNA. TRBV21-1 is labeled a pseudogene. The CDR3 contains 19 residues. Here the CDR3 reads CASQQPAGGTRLGTDTQYF. The CDR3 DNA reads TGTGCCAGTCAGCAGCCAGCGGGAGGAACTCGTCTTGGCACAGATACGCAGTATTTT.

The V call is TRBV2, the J call TRBJ1-5, with 9 bases fitting TRBD1. Trimming cost V 1 base and J 6 bases; bases outside gene matches: 4. CDR3 length equals 15 residues. Germline V gives CDR1 SNHLY, CDR2 FYNNEI. The CDR3 nucleotides read TGTGCCAGCAGTGAAGGGACAGGGGTTTCTCAGCCCCAGCATTTT. It is translated as CASSEGTGVSQPQHF.

This sequence joins TRBV7-8 and TRBJ1-2; TRBD1 agrees at 7 bases. V lost 4 bases and J lost 0; bases outside the gene matches: 5. Per the germline V gene, CDR1 is SGHVS and CDR2 is FQNEAQ. This CDR3 contains 15 residues. CDR3 protein: CASSSLQGSNYGYTF. The CDR3, as DNA: TGTGCCAGCAGCTCCCTACAGGGGTCTAACTATGGCTACACCTTC.

This clone was recorded a few times. This chain uses TRBV28 with TRBJ2-7; 11 nucleotides align to TRBD2. CDR1 and CDR2 from the germline V gene are MDHEN and SYDVKM. Losses at the gene ends were 6 bases for V and 3 bases for J; bases not matched to a gene: 4. The CDR3 consists of 14 residues. The CDR3 coding sequence is TGTGCCAGCAGACTAGCGGGAGTTCTCTACGAGCAGTACTTC. It is translated as CASRLAGVLYEQYF.

This clone was observed once. The chain carries TRBV6-1 and TRBJ2-5; D may be TRBD1 (6 bases). The CDR3 spans 18 residues. Trimming took 2 bases from V and 1 from J, leaving 20 bases between them. Germline CDR1 reads MNHNS; CDR2 reads SASEGT. The CDR3 region is CASSEIPKMAGVQETQYF. For the CDR3, the DNA is TGTGCCAGCAGTGAAATTCCGAAGATGGCAGGGGTCCAAGAGACCCAGTACTTC.

The chain carries TRBV5-1 and TRBJ1-5; D is unresolved. Trimming stripped 2 bases from V and 4 bases from J, with 7 bases between. The V gene's germline CDR1 is SGHRS and CDR2 YFSETQ. The CDR3 loop spans 13 amino acids. CDR3: CASSLNQNQPQHF. The CDR3 coding sequence is TGCGCCAGCAGCTTAAACCAGAATCAGCCCCAGCATTTT.

This sequence joins TRBV7-2 and TRBJ2-1; TRBD2 matches at 11 bases. Germline V gives CDR1 SGHTA, CDR2 FQGNSA. This CDR3 has 13 residues. V lost 10 bases and J lost 7; bases outside the gene matches: 6. This CDR3 is CATSLAGANEQFF. In DNA form, the CDR3 reads TGTGCCACCTCACTAGCGGGAGCGAATGAGCAGTTCTTC.

This clone was detected only a few times. This chain joins TRBV5-4 and TRBJ1-1; perhaps TRBD1 as D (5 bases). This CDR3 has 16 residues. The germline gives CDR1 SGHNT, CDR2 YYREEE (reference sequence). V was clipped by 0 bases and J by 5 bases, with 17 bases between them. CDR3 DNA: TGTGCCAGCAGCTTGGGGGGCAGGGCGGTGGGGACTGAAGCTTTCTTT. Translation gives CASSLGGRAVGTEAFF.

The chain couples TRBV28 to TRBJ1-3; D gene uncertain. From germline, CDR1 is MDHEN and CDR2 SYDVKM. Trimming took off 9 bases at V and 9 bases at J, with 12 bases between the two ends. The CDR3 has 11 residues. The CDR3 DNA reads as TGTGCCAGTAGAGGTTCGGGCACCATATATTTT. Its translation is CASRGSGTIYF. The whole variable domain, filled in from reference TRBV28 and TRBJ1-3, reads DVKVTQSSRYLVKRTGEKVFLECVQDMDHENMFWYRQDPGLGLRLIYFSYDVKMKEKGDIPEGYSVSREKKERFSLILESASTNQTSMYLCASRGSGTIYFGEGSWLTVV.

The chain joins TRBV9 to TRBJ1-2; TRBD1 matches 10 bases. The CDR3 consists of 13 residues. V was clipped by 3 bases and J by 11 bases; unmatched bases: 7. The germline gives CDR1 SGDLS, CDR2 YYNGEE. The CDR3 DNA sequence: TGTGCCAGCAGCGCAGGAGACAGGGGGCTGTACACCTTC. Translation gives CASSAGDRGLYTF.

The rearrangement links TRBV10-3 to TRBJ2-1, with TRBD2 matching 8 bases. The CDR3 length is 14 residues. In germline, CDR1 is ENHRY, CDR2 SYGVKD. Trimming removed 6 bases from V and 6 bases from J; junction bases left unmatched: 7. CDR3 DNA sequence: TGTGCCATCAGGAGGGGACTAGGGAGCAATGAGCAGTTCTTC. This sequence encodes CAIRRGLGSNEQFF.